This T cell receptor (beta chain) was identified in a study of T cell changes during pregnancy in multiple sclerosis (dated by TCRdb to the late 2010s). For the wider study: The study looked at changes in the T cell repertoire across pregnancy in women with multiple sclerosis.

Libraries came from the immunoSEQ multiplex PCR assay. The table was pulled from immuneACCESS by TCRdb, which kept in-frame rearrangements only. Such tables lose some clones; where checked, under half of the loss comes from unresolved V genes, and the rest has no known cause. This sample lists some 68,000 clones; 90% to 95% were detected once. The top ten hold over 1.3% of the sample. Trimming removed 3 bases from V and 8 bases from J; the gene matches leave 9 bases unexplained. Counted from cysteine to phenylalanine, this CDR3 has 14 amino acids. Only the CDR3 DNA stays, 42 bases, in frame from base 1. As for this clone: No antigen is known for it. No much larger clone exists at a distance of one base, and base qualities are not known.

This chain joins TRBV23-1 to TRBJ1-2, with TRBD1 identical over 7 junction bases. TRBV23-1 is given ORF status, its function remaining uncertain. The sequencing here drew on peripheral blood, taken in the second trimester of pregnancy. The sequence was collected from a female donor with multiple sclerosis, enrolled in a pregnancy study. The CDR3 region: CASSQPTGVLGYTF. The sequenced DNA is TGCGCCAGCAGTCAGCCCACAGGGGTACTAGGCTACACCTTC.